This TCR beta chain originates from a study of tumor and adjacent non-tumor tissue in lung cancer. As for the study in general: Samples averaged about 4.2 million productive TCRbeta reads each.

Details on this clonotype: Its antigen is as yet unknown. It is likely a read error, because the conserved phenylalanine at the end of the CDR3 is missing.

In germline, CDR1 is DFQATT, CDR2 SNEGSKA (reference sequence). Trimming shortened V by 6 bases and J by 0 bases, and 20 bases separated the two germline ends. The CDR3 spans 16 residues. The template was RNA from unsorted bulk tissue. This non-tumor lung sample came from over 3 cm beyond the tumor edge. Three rounds of nested PCR, following a modified ARM-PCR protocol, produced the TCRbeta library. TCRdb fed the multiplex PCR reads into MiXCR, producing one record per CDR3 protein. The table has about 48,000 distinct CDR3 sequences, roughly two thirds seen once. Findings and limits, study-wide: Higher tumor TCR diversity was associated with shorter survival. Top 100 clones took a larger repertoire share in normal lung.

The sequence derives from a woman between 65 and 79 years old with non-small cell lung cancer. The gene calls are TRBV20-1 and TRBJ1-1, with D tentatively TRBD1 (5 bases). Sequencing input: distant non-tumor lung tissue. The CDR3 loop reads CSARGRGQILNTEAFL. The CDR3, as DNA: TGCAGTGCCCGAGGAAGGGGCCAGATTTTGAACACTGAAGCTTTCCTT.